This TCR beta chain is drawn from a study of cytomegalovirus exposure and HLA in healthy donors. Study context: The approximately 120 validation repertoires and the approximately 700 first-cohort repertoires shared a platform, a later analysis reported.

Study-wide findings and caveats: It was confirmed in vitro that three of the CMV-associated chains were specific for CMV antigens. Clusters of TCRs from the first cohort tended to co-occur in the roughly 120 validation repertoires (as a later analysis found).

The method was immunoSEQ multiplex PCR; TCRdb's version includes in-frame clones alone and lacks a portion of them. The table has under 110,000 clones, roughly 90% seen once. Trimming took 4 bases from V and 5 from J, leaving 14 bases between them. Germline V gives CDR1 SEHNR, CDR2 FQNEAQ (reference sequence). The CDR3 covers 15 residues. There are a few counts of this clone. Its antigen is as yet unknown. The chain combines TRBV7-9 with TRBJ2-2; D is possibly TRBD1 (5 bases). Sequenced input: PBMCs. The receptor comes from a woman in her late teens or twenties in good health and CMV-seropositive. CDR3 residues: CASSWGSRDTGELFF. The DNA for the CDR3 is TGTGCCAGCAGCTGGGGAAGCAGGGATACCGGGGAGCTGTTTTTT.